This T cell receptor (beta chain) was captured in a study of CD8+ T cells in alopecia areata. Looking at the study overall: Tofacitinib therapy lasting 6 to 18 months was followed by 6 months off drug. Overall study results and limits: Normal skin's resident alphabeta T cells are sequenced alongside lesional scalp T cells.

In each case, RNA was isolated and then reverse transcribed into cDNA as the sequencing template. Generated by immunoSEQ multiplex PCR, the TCRdb table keeps only in-frame clones and is missing some. Among 200,000 to 250,000 clones listed, 43% were seen once. Worth noting for this clone: The target antigen is unknown.

Treatment described: oral pan-JAK inhibitor, 5-10 mg twice daily. Alopecia areata patients provided lesional scalp punch biopsies and peripheral blood. PBMCs were stained for CD3, CD4 and CD8, and CD4+ and CD8+ T cells were sorted. Trimming took 5 bases from V and 0 from J, leaving 8 bases between them. Per the germline V gene, CDR1 is MNHEY and CDR2 is SMNVEV (reference sequence). This CDR3 spans 15 amino acids. This material consisted of CD4+ T cells sorted from blood, taken at approximately week 36, from a patient treated with tofacitinib. The rearrangement joins TRBV27 to TRBJ2-6; no reliable D call. The sequence came from a human donor with alopecia areata. The DNA for the CDR3 is TGTGCCAGCAGTATAGGGAACTCTGGGGCCAACGTCCTGACTTTC. Amino acids: CASSIGNSGANVLTF.